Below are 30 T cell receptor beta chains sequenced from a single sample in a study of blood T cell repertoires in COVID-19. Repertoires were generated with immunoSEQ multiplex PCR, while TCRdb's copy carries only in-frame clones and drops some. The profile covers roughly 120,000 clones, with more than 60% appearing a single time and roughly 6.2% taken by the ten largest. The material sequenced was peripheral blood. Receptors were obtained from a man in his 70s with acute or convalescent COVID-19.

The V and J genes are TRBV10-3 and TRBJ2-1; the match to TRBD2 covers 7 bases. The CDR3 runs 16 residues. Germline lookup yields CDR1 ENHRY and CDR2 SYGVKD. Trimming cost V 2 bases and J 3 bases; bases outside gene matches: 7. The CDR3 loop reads CAISEQLANGYNEQFF. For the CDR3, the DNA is TGTGCCATCAGTGAGCAACTAGCGAATGGCTACAATGAGCAGTTCTTC.

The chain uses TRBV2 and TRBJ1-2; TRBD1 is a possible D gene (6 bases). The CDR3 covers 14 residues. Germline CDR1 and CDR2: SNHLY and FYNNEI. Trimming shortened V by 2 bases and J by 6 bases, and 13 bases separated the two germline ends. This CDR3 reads CASSELTGWNGYTF. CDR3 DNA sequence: TGTGCCAGCAGTGAATTAACAGGGTGGAATGGCTACACCTTC.

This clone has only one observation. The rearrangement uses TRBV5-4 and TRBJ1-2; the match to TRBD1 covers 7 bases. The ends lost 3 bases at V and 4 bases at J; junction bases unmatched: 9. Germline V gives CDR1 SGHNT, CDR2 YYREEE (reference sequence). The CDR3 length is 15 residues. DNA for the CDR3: TGTGCCAGCAGCTCCCGGGACAGTATTGGCTATGGCTACACCTTC. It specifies CASSSRDSIGYGYTF.

The CDR3 coding sequence is TGCGCCAGCAGCCAGTATCCGGGACAGGGAGCGGGAAACACCATATATTTT. Residues: CASSQYPGQGAGNTIYF. This chain joins TRBV4-3 and TRBJ1-3, with 9 bases identical to TRBD1. CDR3 length equals 17 residues. Germline assignment: CDR1 LGHNA and CDR2 YSLEER. The V segment lost 3 bases and the J segment 4 bases; nucleotides outside the gene matches: 10.

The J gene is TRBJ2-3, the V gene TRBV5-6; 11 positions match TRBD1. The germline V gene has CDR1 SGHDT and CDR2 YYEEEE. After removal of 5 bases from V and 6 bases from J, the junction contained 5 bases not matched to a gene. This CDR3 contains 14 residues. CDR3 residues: CASRSGTGGDTQYF. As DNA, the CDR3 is TGTGCCAGCAGGTCCGGGACAGGGGGGGATACGCAGTATTTT.

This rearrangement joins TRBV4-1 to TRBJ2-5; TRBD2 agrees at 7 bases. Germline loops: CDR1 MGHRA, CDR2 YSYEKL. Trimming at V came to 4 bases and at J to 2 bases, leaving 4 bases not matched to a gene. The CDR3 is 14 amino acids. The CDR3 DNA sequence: TGCGCCAGCAGCCCAACTAGCGTACAAGAGACCCAGTACTTC. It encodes CASSPTSVQETQYF.

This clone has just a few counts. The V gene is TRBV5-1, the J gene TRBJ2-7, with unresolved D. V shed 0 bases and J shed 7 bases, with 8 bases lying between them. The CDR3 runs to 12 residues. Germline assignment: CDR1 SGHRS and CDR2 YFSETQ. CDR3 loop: CASSLVAPEQYF. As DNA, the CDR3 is TGCGCCAGCAGCTTGGTGGCACCGGAGCAGTACTTC.

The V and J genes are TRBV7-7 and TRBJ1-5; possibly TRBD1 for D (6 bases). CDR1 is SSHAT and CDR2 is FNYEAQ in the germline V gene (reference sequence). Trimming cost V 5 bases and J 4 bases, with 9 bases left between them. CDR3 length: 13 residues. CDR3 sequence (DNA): TGTGCCAGCAGCCGGGACATTAATCAGCCCCAGCATTTT. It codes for CASSRDINQPQHF.

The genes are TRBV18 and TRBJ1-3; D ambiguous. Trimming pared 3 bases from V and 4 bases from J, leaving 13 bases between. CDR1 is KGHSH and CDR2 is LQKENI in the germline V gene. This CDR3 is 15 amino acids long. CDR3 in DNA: TGTGCCAGCTCACCGGAGGAGGCGTCGGGAAACACCATATATTTT. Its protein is CASSPEEASGNTIYF. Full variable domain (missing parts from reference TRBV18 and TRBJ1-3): NAGVMQNPRHLVRRRGQEARLRCSPMKGHSHVYWYRQLPEEGLKFMVYLQKENIIDESGMPKERFSAEFPKEGPSILRIQQVVRGDSAAYFCASSPEEASGNTIYFGEGSWLTVV.

CDR3 protein: CAISEPKPGGTSYEQYF. The CDR3 nucleotides read TGTGCCATCAGTGAGCCCAAGCCCGGCGGGACCTCCTACGAGCAGTACTTC. V usage is TRBV10-3 and J usage is TRBJ2-7; D might be TRBD2 (6 bases). V was pared by 2 bases and J by 0 bases, with 17 bases between. The CDR3 runs to 17 residues. Germline loops: CDR1 ENHRY, CDR2 SYGVKD.

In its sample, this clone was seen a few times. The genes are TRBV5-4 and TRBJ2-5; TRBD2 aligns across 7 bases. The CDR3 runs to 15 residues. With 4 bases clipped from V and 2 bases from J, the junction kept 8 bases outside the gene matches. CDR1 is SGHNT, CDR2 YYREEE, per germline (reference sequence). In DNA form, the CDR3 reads TGTGCCAGCAGCCCTTCCCCGGGACTACAAGAGACCCAGTACTTC. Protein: CASSPSPGLQETQYF.

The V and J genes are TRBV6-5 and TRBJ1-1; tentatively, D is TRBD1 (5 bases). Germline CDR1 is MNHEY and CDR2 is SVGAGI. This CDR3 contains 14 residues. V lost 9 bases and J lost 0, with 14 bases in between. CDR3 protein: CASKTGTLNTEAFF. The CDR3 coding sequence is TGTGCCAGTAAAACAGGAACCTTGAACACTGAAGCTTTCTTT.

The CDR3 nucleotides are TGTGCCAGCAGTCCCCAAACAGGAAATAATGAAAAACTGTTTTTT. Its protein is CASSPQTGNNEKLFF. The chain employs TRBV27 and TRBJ1-4; maybe TRBD1 (5 bases). CDR1 and CDR2 from the germline V gene are MNHEY and SMNVEV (reference sequence). CDR3 length: 15 residues. V lost 5 bases, J lost 4 bases, and 14 bases lay in between.

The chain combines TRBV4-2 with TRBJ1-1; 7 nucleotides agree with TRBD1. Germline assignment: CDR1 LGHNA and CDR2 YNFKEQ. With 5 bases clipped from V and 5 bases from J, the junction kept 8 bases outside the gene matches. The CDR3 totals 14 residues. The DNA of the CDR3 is TGTGCCAGCAGCAGAGGACAGGAAAGGACTGAAGCTTTCTTT. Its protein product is CASSRGQERTEAFF.

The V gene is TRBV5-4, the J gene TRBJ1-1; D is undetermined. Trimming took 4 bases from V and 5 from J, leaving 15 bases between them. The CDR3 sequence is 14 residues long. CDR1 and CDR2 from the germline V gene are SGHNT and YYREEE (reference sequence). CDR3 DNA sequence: TGTGCCAGCAGCCTACCGGCGGTCGGGACTGAAGCTTTCTTT. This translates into CASSLPAVGTEAFF. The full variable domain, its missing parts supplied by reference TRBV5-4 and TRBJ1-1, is ETGVTQSPTHLIKTRGQQVTLRCSSQSGHNTVSWYQQALGQGPQFIFQYYREEENGRGNFPPRFSGLQFPNYSSELNVNALELDDSALYLCASSLPAVGTEAFFGQGTRLTVV.

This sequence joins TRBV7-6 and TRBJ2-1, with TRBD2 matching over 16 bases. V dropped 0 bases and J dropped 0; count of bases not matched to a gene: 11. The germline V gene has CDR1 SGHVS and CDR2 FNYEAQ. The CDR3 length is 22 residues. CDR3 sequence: CASSLAPGGTSGGAGSYNEQFF. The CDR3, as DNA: TGTGCCAGCAGCTTAGCCCCCGGGGGGACTAGCGGGGGGGCGGGCTCCTACAATGAGCAGTTCTTC.

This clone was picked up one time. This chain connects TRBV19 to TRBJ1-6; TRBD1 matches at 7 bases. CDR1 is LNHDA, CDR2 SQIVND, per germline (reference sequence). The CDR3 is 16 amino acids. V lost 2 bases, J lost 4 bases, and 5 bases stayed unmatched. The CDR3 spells CASSISNRGYNSPLHF. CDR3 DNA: TGTGCCAGTAGTATATCGAACAGGGGTTATAATTCACCCCTCCACTTT.

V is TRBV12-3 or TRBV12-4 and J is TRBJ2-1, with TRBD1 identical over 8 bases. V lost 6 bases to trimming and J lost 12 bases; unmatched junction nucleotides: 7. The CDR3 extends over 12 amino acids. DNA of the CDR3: TGTGCCAGCAGACCTACAGGGGGAGGGCAGTTCTTC. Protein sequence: CASRPTGGGQFF.

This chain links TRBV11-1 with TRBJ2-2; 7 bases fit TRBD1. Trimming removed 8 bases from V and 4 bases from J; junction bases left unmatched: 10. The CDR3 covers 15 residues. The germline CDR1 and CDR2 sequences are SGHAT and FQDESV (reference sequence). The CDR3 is CASLRGPLGTGELFF. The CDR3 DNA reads TGTGCCAGCCTGAGGGGGCCCCTGGGCACCGGGGAGCTGTTTTTT.

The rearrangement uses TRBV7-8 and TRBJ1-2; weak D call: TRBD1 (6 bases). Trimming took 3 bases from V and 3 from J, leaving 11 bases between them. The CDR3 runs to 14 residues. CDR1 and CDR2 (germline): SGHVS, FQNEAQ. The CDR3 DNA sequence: TGTGCCAGCAGCTTCACCCCAGGGGACTATGGCTACACCTTC. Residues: CASSFTPGDYGYTF.

The CDR3 here is CASSYMGQEAFF. The CDR3 DNA is TGTGCCAGCAGTTACATGGGACAAGAAGCTTTCTTT. The V call is TRBV6-5, the J call TRBJ1-1, with a possible D match to TRBD1 (6 bases). V was trimmed by 2 bases and J by 8 bases, leaving 9 bases between them. Germline V gives CDR1 MNHEY, CDR2 SVGAGI. This CDR3 has 12 amino acids.

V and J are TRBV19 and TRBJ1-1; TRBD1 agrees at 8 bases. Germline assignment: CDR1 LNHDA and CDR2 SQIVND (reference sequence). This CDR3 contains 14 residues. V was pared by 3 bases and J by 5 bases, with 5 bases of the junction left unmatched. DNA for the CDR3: TGTGCCAGTAGTATGGACAGGGAGGGGACTGAAGCTTTCTTT. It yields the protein CASSMDREGTEAFF.

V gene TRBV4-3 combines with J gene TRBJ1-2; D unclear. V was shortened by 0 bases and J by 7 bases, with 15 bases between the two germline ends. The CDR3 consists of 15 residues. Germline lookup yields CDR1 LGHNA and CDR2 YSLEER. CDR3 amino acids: CASSQETDGEFGYTF. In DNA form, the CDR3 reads TGCGCCAGCAGCCAAGAGACGGATGGGGAGTTTGGCTACACCTTC.

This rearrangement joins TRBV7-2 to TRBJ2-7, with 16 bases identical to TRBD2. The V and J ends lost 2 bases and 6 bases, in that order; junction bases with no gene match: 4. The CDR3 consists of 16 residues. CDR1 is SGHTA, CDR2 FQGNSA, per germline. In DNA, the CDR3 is TGTGCCAGCAGCTTACAGGGGACTAGCGGGGGGGTCGAGCAGTACTTC. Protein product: CASSLQGTSGGVEQYF.

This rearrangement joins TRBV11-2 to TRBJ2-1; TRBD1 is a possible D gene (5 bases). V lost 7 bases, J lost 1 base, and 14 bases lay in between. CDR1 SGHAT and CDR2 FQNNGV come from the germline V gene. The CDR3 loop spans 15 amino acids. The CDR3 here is CASTQGQGSYNEQFF. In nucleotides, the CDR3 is TGTGCCAGCACCCAAGGGCAGGGATCCTACAATGAGCAGTTCTTC.

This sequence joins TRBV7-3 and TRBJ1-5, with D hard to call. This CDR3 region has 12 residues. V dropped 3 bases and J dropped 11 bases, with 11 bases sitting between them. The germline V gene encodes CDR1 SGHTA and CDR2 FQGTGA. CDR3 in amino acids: CASSFGNKAQHF. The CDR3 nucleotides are TGTGCCAGCAGCTTCGGGAATAAGGCCCAGCATTTT.

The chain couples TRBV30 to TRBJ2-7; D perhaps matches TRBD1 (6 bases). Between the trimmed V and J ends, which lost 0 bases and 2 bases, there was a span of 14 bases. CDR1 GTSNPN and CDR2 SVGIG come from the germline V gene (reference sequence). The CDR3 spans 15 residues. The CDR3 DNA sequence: TGTGCCTGGAGTGTAAAGGCAGGGGATGCCTACGAGCAGTACTTC. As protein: CAWSVKAGDAYEQYF.

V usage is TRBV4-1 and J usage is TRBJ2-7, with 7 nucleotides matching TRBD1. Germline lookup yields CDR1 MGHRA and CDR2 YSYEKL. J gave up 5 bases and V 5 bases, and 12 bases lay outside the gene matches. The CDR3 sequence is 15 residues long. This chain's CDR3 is CASSSRWQGDHEQYF. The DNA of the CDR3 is TGCGCCAGCAGCTCTAGGTGGCAGGGGGATCACGAGCAGTACTTC.

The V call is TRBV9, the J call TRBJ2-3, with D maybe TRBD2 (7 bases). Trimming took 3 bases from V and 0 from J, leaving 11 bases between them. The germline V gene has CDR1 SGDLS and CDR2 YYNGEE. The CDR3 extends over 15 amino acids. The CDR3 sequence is CASSAGGHSTDTQYF. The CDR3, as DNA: TGTGCCAGCAGCGCCGGGGGGCACAGCACAGATACGCAGTATTTT.

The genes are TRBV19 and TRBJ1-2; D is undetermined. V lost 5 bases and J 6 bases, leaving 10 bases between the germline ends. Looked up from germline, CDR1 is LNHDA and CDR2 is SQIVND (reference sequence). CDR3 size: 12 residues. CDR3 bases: TGTGCCAGTAGTGACATGTATGATGGCTACACCTTC. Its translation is CASSDMYDGYTF.